This TCR beta chain was obtained from a study of technical replicates of blood from several donors. Trimming removed 0 bases at V and 6 bases at J, with 11 bases between. CDR1 and CDR2 from the germline V gene are KGHSH and LQKENI. CDR3 length equals 15 residues. Profiled with immunoSEQ multiplex PCR; TCRdb holds only in-frame clones, not every one. This table has 72,000 or so clones, roughly 94% appearing once. The V and J genes are TRBV18 and TRBJ2-2, with TRBD1 as a possible D gene (6 bases). Source material: T cells isolated from PBMCs. The clonotype comes from a human donor in good health. CDR3 DNA: TGTGCCAGCTCACCACCTTTACAGGGTTCCGGGGAGCTGTTTTTT. Translated: CASSPPLQGSGELFF.